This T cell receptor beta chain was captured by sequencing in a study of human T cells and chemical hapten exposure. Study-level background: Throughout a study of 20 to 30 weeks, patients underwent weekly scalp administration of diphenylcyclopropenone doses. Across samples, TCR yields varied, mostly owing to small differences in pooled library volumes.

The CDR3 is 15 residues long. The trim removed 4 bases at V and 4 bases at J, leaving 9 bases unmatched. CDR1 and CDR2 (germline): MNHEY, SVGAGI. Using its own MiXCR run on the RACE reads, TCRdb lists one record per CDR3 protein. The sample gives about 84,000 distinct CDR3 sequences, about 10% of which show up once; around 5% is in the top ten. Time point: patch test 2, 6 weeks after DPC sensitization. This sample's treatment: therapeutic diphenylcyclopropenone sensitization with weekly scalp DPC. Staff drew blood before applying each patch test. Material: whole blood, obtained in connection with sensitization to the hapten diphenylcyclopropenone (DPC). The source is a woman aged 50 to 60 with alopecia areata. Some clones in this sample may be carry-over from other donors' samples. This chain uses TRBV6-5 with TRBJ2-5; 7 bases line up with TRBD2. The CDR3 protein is CASSSSLAVPETQYF. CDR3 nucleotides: TGTGCCAGCAGTTCCAGTCTAGCGGTCCCAGAGACCCAGTACTTC.